The 3 T cell receptor beta chains below were found in one sample sequenced in a study of regulatory T cells in long-lasting Graves disease. Time point of the sample: persistent/refractory GD, antithyroid drugs over 5 years with positive TRAb. RNA isolated from PBMCs was used to make the TCR library. Arm-PCR with iRepertoire HTBI primers amplified the CDR3 regions for these TCR beta libraries. TCRdb re-called the multiplex PCR reads through MiXCR, storing one row per CDR3 protein. The data show 450,000 or so distinct CDR3 sequences, roughly 20% seen once. Here the sequenced sample was peripheral blood mononuclear cells (PBMCs), taken when the disease was refractory, from a patient treated with antithyroid drugs. The source is a female donor with Graves disease.

The gene calls are TRBV14 and TRBJ1-1, with unresolved D. The V gene lost 3 bases and the J gene lost 0 bases, with 14 bases spanning the gap. The CDR3 loop spans 16 amino acids. The germline CDR1 and CDR2 sequences are SGHDN and FVKESK. This chain's CDR3 is CASSQLFGGMNTEAFF. The CDR3 DNA follows: TGTGCCAGCAGCCAGCTCTTCGGTGGAATGAACACTGAAGCTTTCTTT.

This clonotype has only a few counts. The chain joins TRBV5-1 to TRBJ2-7, with D unresolved. The germline V gene has CDR1 SGHRS and CDR2 YFSETQ. The CDR3 length is 15 residues. Trimming cost V 2 bases and J 3 bases, with 15 bases left between them. In DNA, the CDR3 is TGCGCCAGCAGCTTTACTCCAGAGAGACTCTACGAGCAGTACTTC. It yields the protein CASSFTPERLYEQYF.

This clonotype has ten or more counts. The chain recombines TRBV5-1 with TRBJ2-7; the D is unclear. Germline CDR1 and CDR2: SGHRS and YFSETQ. The CDR3 contains 13 residues. Trimming cost V 0 bases and J 0 bases, with 4 bases left between them. This CDR3 is CASSLAHSYEQYF. The CDR3 region has the DNA TGCGCCAGCAGCTTGGCGCACTCCTACGAGCAGTACTTC.